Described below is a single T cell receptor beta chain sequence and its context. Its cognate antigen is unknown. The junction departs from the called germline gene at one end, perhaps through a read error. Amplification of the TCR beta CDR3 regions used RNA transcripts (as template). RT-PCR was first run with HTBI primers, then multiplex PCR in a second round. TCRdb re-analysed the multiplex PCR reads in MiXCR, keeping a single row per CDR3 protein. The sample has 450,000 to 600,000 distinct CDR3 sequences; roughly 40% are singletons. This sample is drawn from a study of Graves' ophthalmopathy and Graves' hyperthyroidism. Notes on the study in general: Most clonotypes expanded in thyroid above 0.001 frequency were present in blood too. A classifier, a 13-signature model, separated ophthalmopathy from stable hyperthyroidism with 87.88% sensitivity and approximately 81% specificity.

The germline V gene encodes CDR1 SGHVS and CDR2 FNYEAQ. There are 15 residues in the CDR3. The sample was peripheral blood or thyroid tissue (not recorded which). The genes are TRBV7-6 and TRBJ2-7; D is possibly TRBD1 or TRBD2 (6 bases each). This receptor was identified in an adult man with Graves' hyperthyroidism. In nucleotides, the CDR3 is TGTGCCAGCGGCTTTAGGGCAGGGGAGGACTACGAGCAGTACTTC. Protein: CASGFRAGEDYEQYF.